This entry lists 14 T cell receptor beta chains sequenced from one sample in a study of shared clonotypes between healthy human individuals. Only in-frame clones appear in the TCRdb table, and some are missing; sequencing was by immunoSEQ multiplex PCR. The sample includes roughly 1 million clones, about 74% of them seen just once. The specimen was memory CD4+ T cells sorted from blood. Regarding subset: CD45RA-negative fraction. The receptors were gathered from a man aged 18 to 30 in good health.

The rearrangement uses TRBV19 and TRBJ1-6; no firm D call. The V end was cut by 7 bases, the J end by 3 bases, with 4 bases between. The germline CDR1 and CDR2 sequences are LNHDA and SQIVND (reference sequence). The CDR3 consists of 12 residues. The CDR3 reads CASTDYNSPLHF. For the CDR3, the DNA is TGTGCCAGTACTGACTATAATTCACCCCTCCACTTT. Based on the CDR3 plus reference TRBV19 and TRBJ1-6, the full variable domain is DGGITQSPKYLFRKEGQNVTLSCEQNLNHDAMYWYRQDPGQGLRLIYYSQIVNDFQKGDIAEGYSVSREKKESFPLTVTSAQKNPTAFYLCASTDYNSPLHFGNGTRLTVT.

The chain is built from TRBV6-5 and TRBJ2-7; 7 bases line up with TRBD1. V trimming: 10 bases; J trimming: 7 bases; junction bases outside the gene matches: 13. This CDR3 comprises 13 residues. Germline loops: CDR1 MNHEY, CDR2 SVGAGI. The CDR3 sequence: CATKTGTVREQYF. The CDR3 DNA follows: TGTGCCACCAAGACCGGGACAGTGAGGGAGCAGTACTTC.

The CDR3 reads CASSQPGLGGNEQFF. In nucleotides, the CDR3 is TGTGCCAGCTCACAACCGGGACTAGGGGGCAATGAGCAGTTCTTC. The gene calls are TRBV18 and TRBJ2-1; 8 bases match TRBD2. This CDR3 is 15 amino acids long. CDR1 is KGHSH, CDR2 LQKENI, per germline. The V segment lost 4 bases and the J segment 6 bases; nucleotides outside the gene matches: 8.

The CDR3 loop is CASSPTGQDQPQHF. The CDR3, as DNA: TGTGCCAGCAGCCCGACAGGGCAGGATCAGCCCCAGCATTTT. The chain recombines TRBV7-9 with TRBJ1-5; 7 positions match TRBD1. The trim removed 5 bases at V and 5 bases at J, leaving 6 bases unmatched. CDR1 and CDR2 (germline): SEHNR, FQNEAQ (reference sequence). This CDR3 is 14 amino acids long.

This clone came up a few times. V and J are TRBV10-3 and TRBJ2-2; 13 bases align to TRBD2. The junction had 5 bases not matched to a gene; V was cut back by 4 bases and J by 0 bases. CDR1 ENHRY and CDR2 SYGVKD come from the germline V gene. The length of the CDR3 is 18 residues. CDR3 amino acids: CAISGMGLAGTNTGELFF. The CDR3 DNA sequence: TGTGCCATCAGTGGAATGGGACTAGCGGGGACGAACACCGGGGAGCTGTTTTTT.

The J gene is TRBJ2-3, the V gene TRBV5-1; D may be TRBD2 (6 bases). Germline CDR1 is SGHRS and CDR2 is YFSETQ. The CDR3 loop spans 15 amino acids. V was clipped by 6 bases and J by 0 bases, with 14 bases between them. The CDR3 loop is CASKGEASSTDTQYF. CDR3 nucleotides: TGCGCCAGCAAAGGGGAGGCTTCTAGCACAGATACGCAGTATTTT.

The gene calls are TRBV29-1 and TRBJ1-2; D might be TRBD1 (6 bases). The CDR3 is made up of 16 amino acids. The germline gives CDR1 SQVTM, CDR2 ANQGSEA. With 0 bases removed from V and 4 bases from J, the gap between germline ends came to 18 bases. The CDR3, as DNA: TGCAGCGTTGAAGATATTCCCACCGACAGGCTCTATGGCTACACCTTC. Translation: CSVEDIPTDRLYGYTF.

The chain carries TRBV30 and TRBJ1-1; D ambiguous. The V end was cut by 2 bases, the J end by 1 base, with 2 bases between. From germline, CDR1 is GTSNPN and CDR2 SVGIG (reference sequence). The CDR3 is 11 amino acids. This CDR3 is CAWSRNTEAFF. CDR3 sequence (DNA): TGTGCCTGGAGTAGGAACACTGAAGCTTTCTTT.

V usage is TRBV7-2 and J usage is TRBJ1-4; 11 positions match TRBD1. From germline, CDR1 is SGHTA and CDR2 FQGNSA. J lost 3 bases, V lost 5 bases, and 5 bases had no gene match. This CDR3 has 16 residues. The CDR3 loop reads CASSPGQGASNEKLFF. In DNA, the CDR3 is TGTGCCAGCAGCCCAGGACAGGGGGCCTCTAATGAAAAACTGTTTTTT.

This clone came up a few times. This sequence joins TRBV14 and TRBJ1-4; weak D call: TRBD1 (5 bases). This CDR3 is built from 14 residues. Looked up from germline, CDR1 is SGHDN and CDR2 is FVKESK. V was trimmed by 3 bases and J by 6 bases, leaving 11 bases between them. The CDR3 DNA reads as TGTGCCAGCAGCCAGTGGGACGGGGATGAAAAACTGTTTTTT. Its translation is CASSQWDGDEKLFF.

Regarding this clone: Other DNA sequences within the sample encode an identical CDR3. The chain uses TRBV6-5 and TRBJ1-2; tentatively, D is TRBD1 (5 bases). CDR3 length: 13 amino acids. From germline, CDR1 is MNHEY and CDR2 SVGAGI. V lost 3 bases, J lost 5 bases, and 10 bases lay in between. The CDR3 region is CASSYGGGYGYTF. In nucleotides, the CDR3 is TGTGCCAGCAGTTATGGGGGGGGTTATGGCTACACCTTC.

The chain combines TRBV29-1 with TRBJ1-3, with 7 bases fitting TRBD1. Looked up from germline, CDR1 is SQVTM and CDR2 is ANQGSEA. The CDR3 contains 13 residues. Losses at the gene ends were 4 bases for V and 0 bases for J; bases not matched to a gene: 0. DNA of the CDR3: TGCAGCGTTGCAGGGGGCTCTGGAAACACCATATATTTT. It specifies CSVAGGSGNTIYF.

The J gene is TRBJ1-4, the V gene TRBV25-1; TRBD1 matches at 12 bases. V gave up 2 bases and J gave up 7 bases; unmatched junction bases: 8. This CDR3 region has 17 residues. Germline CDR1 and CDR2: MGHDK and SYGVNS. The CDR3 reads CASSERLGQGAGEKLFF. Here the CDR3 DNA reads TGTGCCAGCAGTGAAAGGTTGGGACAGGGGGCAGGTGAAAAACTGTTTTTT.

Here the CDR3 DNA reads TGTGCCAGCAGCAACAAGGTCGAGCAGTACTTC. This gives the protein CASSNKVEQYF. V usage is TRBV7-2 and J usage is TRBJ2-7; D is unresolved. Germline loops: CDR1 SGHTA, CDR2 FQGNSA. The CDR3 runs to 11 residues. The ends were cut back, 5 bases at V and 6 bases at J, with 8 bases in the middle.